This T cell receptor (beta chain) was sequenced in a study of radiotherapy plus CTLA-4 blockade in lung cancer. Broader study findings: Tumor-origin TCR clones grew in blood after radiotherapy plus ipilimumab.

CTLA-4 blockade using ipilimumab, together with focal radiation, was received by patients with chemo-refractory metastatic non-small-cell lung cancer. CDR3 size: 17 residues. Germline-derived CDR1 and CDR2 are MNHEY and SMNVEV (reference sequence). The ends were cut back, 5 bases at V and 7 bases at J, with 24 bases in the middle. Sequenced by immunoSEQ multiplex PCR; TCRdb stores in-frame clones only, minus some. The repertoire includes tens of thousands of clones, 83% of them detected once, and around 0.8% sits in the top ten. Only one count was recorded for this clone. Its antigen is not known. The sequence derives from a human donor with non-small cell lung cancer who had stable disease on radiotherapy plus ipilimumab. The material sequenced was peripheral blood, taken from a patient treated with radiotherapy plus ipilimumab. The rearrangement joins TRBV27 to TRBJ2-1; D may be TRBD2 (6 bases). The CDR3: CASSPGSSGGVRNEQFF. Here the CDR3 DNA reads TGTGCCAGCAGTCCTGGGAGTAGCGGAGGAGTGAGGAATGAGCAGTTCTTC.